The 12 T cell receptor beta chains presented below share a single source sample, sequenced in a study of PD-1 blockade in classical Hodgkin lymphoma. The method was immunoSEQ multiplex PCR; TCRdb's version includes in-frame clones alone and lacks a portion of them. The table lists more than 75,000 clones, 85% to 95% of them singletons. As for time point: cycle 4 day 1 (C4D1), after 6 weeks of nivolumab. Each of the patients experienced relapse following autologous stem cell transplantation, and their brentuximab vedotin exposure differed. The source was peripheral blood mononuclear cells (PBMCs), collected before the fourth cycle of nivolumab. These receptors were taken from a human donor with classical Hodgkin lymphoma.

The J gene is TRBJ2-3, the V gene TRBV30, with 7 bases aligning to TRBD1. CDR1 is GTSNPN and CDR2 is SVGIG in the germline V gene (reference sequence). The junction had 4 bases not matched to a gene; V was cut back by 8 bases and J by 5 bases. This CDR3 has 11 amino acids. The CDR3, as DNA: TGTGCCCGCAGGGGGAGAGATACGCAGTATTTT. This codes for CARRGRDTQYF.

The chain combines TRBV9 with TRBJ1-1, with D maybe TRBD1 (5 bases). The CDR3 runs 18 residues. The germline V gene has CDR1 SGDLS and CDR2 YYNGEE. V was trimmed by 0 bases and J by 1 base, leaving 19 bases between them. The CDR3: CASSVAREPGRRNTEAFF. The CDR3, as DNA: TGTGCCAGCAGCGTAGCTAGGGAACCGGGACGGAGGAACACTGAAGCTTTCTTT.

This chain uses TRBV10-3 with TRBJ2-1; unclear D gene. The germline CDR1 and CDR2 sequences are ENHRY and SYGVKD. V was clipped by 8 bases and J by 9 bases, with 11 bases between them. This CDR3 has 11 residues. CDR3 amino acids: CAISPATEQFF. The CDR3 nucleotides are TGTGCCATCTCTCCCGCGACTGAGCAGTTCTTC.

This clone was picked up one time. The genes are TRBV2 and TRBJ1-5; maybe TRBD1 (5 bases). Trimming pared 3 bases from V and 7 bases from J, leaving 10 bases between. CDR3 length equals 13 residues. Germline CDR1 SNHLY, CDR2 FYNNEI. The chain's CDR3 is CASSDRAVQPQHF. In DNA, the CDR3 is TGTGCCAGCAGTGACAGGGCGGTGCAGCCCCAGCATTTT.

This clone appeared once. This chain joins TRBV11-2 and TRBJ1-2; D gene unclear. V shed 5 bases and J shed 6 bases, with 13 bases lying between them. This CDR3 has 13 residues. CDR1 is SGHAT and CDR2 is FQNNGV in the germline V gene. The CDR3 sequence is CASSPDGRHGYTF. CDR3 DNA: TGTGCCAGCAGCCCGGACGGGAGGCATGGCTACACCTTC.

The gene calls are TRBV27 and TRBJ1-5; the D is unclear. V dropped 5 bases and J dropped 4 bases, with 18 bases sitting between them. From germline, CDR1 is MNHEY and CDR2 SMNVEV (reference sequence). This CDR3 spans 16 amino acids. The CDR3 protein is CASSDRAIPTNQPQHF. The CDR3 DNA follows: TGTGCCAGCAGTGACCGGGCCATCCCCACAAATCAGCCCCAGCATTTT.

Regarding this clone: Different DNA sequences within this sample yield the same CDR3. The gene calls are TRBV6-5 and TRBJ2-7, with 7 bases matching TRBD2. CDR3 length: 13 residues. The V segment lost 6 bases and the J segment 0 bases; nucleotides outside the gene matches: 2. CDR1 is MNHEY and CDR2 is SVGAGI in the germline V gene. The DNA of the CDR3 is TGTGCCAGCAGGGGACTATCCTCCTACGAGCAGTACTTC. Residues: CASRGLSSYEQYF.

The chain carries TRBV2 and TRBJ2-1; D possibly corresponds to TRBD2 (5 bases). Germline loops: CDR1 SNHLY, CDR2 FYNNEI. With 7 bases removed from V and 6 bases from J, the gap between germline ends came to 16 bases. The CDR3 spans 14 residues. As DNA, the CDR3 is TGTGCCAGCAAAGTGGAACTAGGAGGCAATGAGCAGTTCTTC. Protein sequence: CASKVELGGNEQFF.

V and J are TRBV10-3 and TRBJ2-1; weak D call: TRBD1 (6 bases). Deletions cut 3 bases from V and 5 bases from J, with 8 bases between. This CDR3 is built from 13 residues. CDR1 and CDR2 (germline): ENHRY, SYGVKD. CDR3 in DNA: TGTGCCATCAGTGACAGGGGAAACAATGAGCAGTTCTTC. As protein: CAISDRGNNEQFF.

The chain employs TRBV5-1 and TRBJ1-1; no clear D gene. In germline, CDR1 is SGHRS, CDR2 YFSETQ. V was cut by 4 bases and J by 0 bases, with 19 bases left in between. This CDR3 region has 17 residues. DNA of the CDR3: TGCGCCAGCAGCAGCACCCCCGTGGAGGGTATGAACACTGAAGCTTTCTTT. Its protein product is CASSSTPVEGMNTEAFF.

The chain joins TRBV29-1 to TRBJ2-5; D call uncertain. Germline CDR1 is SQVTM and CDR2 is ANQGSEA. This CDR3 has 12 amino acids. V shed 7 bases and J shed 5 bases, with 14 bases lying between them. The CDR3 reads CSEAELSETQYF. DNA for the CDR3: TGCAGCGAGGCCGAGCTGTCGGAGACCCAGTACTTC.

This clone appeared once. The chain employs TRBV29-1 and TRBJ2-2, with D tentatively TRBD2 (6 bases). The CDR3 loop spans 14 amino acids. Germline V gene sequence: CDR1 SQVTM, CDR2 ANQGSEA. The ends were cut back, 5 bases at V and 3 bases at J, with 13 bases in the middle. In DNA, the CDR3 is TGCAGCGTTACGACTGGAGGGTACACCGGGGAGCTGTTTTTT. Its protein product is CSVTTGGYTGELFF.